The source of this T cell receptor (beta chain) is a study of siplizumab effects on memory and regulatory T cells. General study findings and limits: Naive-or-memory phenotypes were unassignable for roughly 80-97% of proliferating CD4+ or CD8+ clones. Unstimulated naive T cells seemed to show more diversity than memory cells did, and they also seemed to be among the major contributors to the alloresponse. Left unconfirmed was the suppressive function of proliferating Tregs from siplizumab cultures.

Sequencing was performed with immunoSEQ multiplex PCR; in TCRdb, only in-frame clones are kept and a portion is missing. The sample yields some 100,000 clones, around 93% seen once. A note on this clone: Its antigen is as yet unknown.

V shed 4 bases and J 1 base; nucleotides not matched to a gene: 4. The CDR3 runs 14 residues. Germline-derived CDR1 and CDR2 are GTSNPN and SVGIG (reference sequence). Sequencing was performed on non-Treg CD4+ T cells sorted from blood. This receptor was obtained from a human donor in good health. The chain uses TRBV30 and TRBJ2-3; TRBD2 aligns across 8 bases. The CDR3 bases are TGTGCCTGGAAGTGGCGGGGGGGCACAGATACGCAGTATTTT. Translated, it gives CAWKWRGGTDTQYF.